Below, 27 T cell receptor beta chains from the same sample are listed, as sequenced in a study of control samples from healthy donors and cancer patients. Sequencing used immunoSEQ multiplex PCR; TCRdb keeps in-frame clones, though not all of them. The sample yields roughly 80,000 clones, under 90% seen once. Sample: blood. Source of these receptors: a man aged 45 to 65 in good health.

The chain combines TRBV7-9 with TRBJ2-1, with D unresolved. The V gene lost 2 bases and the J gene lost 4 bases, with 15 bases spanning the gap. The CDR3 has 16 residues. Germline CDR1 SEHNR, CDR2 FQNEAQ (reference sequence). The CDR3 DNA is TGTGCCAGCAGCTTATGGACGCAAATCGGTTACAATGAGCAGTTCTTC. It translates to CASSLWTQIGYNEQFF.

About this clone itself: Other DNA sequences within the sample encode an identical CDR3. The chain couples TRBV12-3 or TRBV12-4 to TRBJ1-2; D remains unclear. The CDR3 totals 11 residues. V lost 4 bases and J 6 bases, leaving 6 bases between the germline ends. CDR3 nucleotides: TGTGCCAGCAGTTCTGGGGATGGCTACACCTTC. Translated: CASSSGDGYTF.

The chain combines TRBV11-2 with TRBJ2-7; D call uncertain. The CDR3 contains 14 residues. Per germline, CDR1 SGHAT and CDR2 FQNNGV. The V and J ends lost 1 base and 1 base respectively, with 8 bases between them. CDR3 in DNA: TGTGCCAGCAGCTTAGCCCCGGCATCCTACGAGCAGTACTTC. Translated: CASSLAPASYEQYF.

J is TRBJ2-7 and V is TRBV2; D uncertain. Germline V gene data show CDR1 as SNHLY and CDR2 as FYNNEI. The CDR3 covers 14 residues. The ends were cut back, 1 base at V and 0 bases at J, with 7 bases in the middle. The CDR3 here is CASSEVKFSYEQYF. CDR3 DNA sequence: TGTGCCAGCAGTGAAGTAAAGTTCTCCTACGAGCAGTACTTC.

On this clone itself: This CDR3 is also generated by other DNA sequences in the sample. This chain connects TRBV6-5 to TRBJ2-5; 10 bases are shared with TRBD2. The CDR3 has 15 amino acids. Germline-derived CDR1 and CDR2 are MNHEY and SVGAGI. Trimming at V came to 6 bases and at J to 1 base, leaving 5 bases not matched to a gene. The CDR3 protein is CASSPGLAAQETQYF. The DNA for the CDR3 is TGTGCCAGCAGCCCAGGACTAGCGGCCCAAGAGACCCAGTACTTC.

The table lists this clone with a few counts. This sequence joins TRBV4-2 and TRBJ2-7, with D perhaps TRBD2 (6 bases). Trimming took 5 bases from V and 7 from J, leaving 18 bases between them. The CDR3 length is 14 residues. CDR1 is LGHNA, CDR2 YNFKEQ, per germline. The CDR3 DNA reads TGTGCCAGCAGCGCCGGCGCGGGGTTTGGGGAGCAGTACTTC. Translating it yields CASSAGAGFGEQYF.

CDR3 in DNA: TGTGCCAGTATCACCCGGGCGACTAGCGGGGGTTACGAGCAGTACTTC. Translation gives CASITRATSGGYEQYF. The rearrangement joins TRBV6-6 to TRBJ2-7; 12 bases are shared with TRBD2. The V and J ends lost 9 bases and 4 bases, in that order; junction bases with no gene match: 13. The CDR3 has 16 amino acids. The germline V gene encodes CDR1 MNHNY and CDR2 SVGAGI (reference sequence).

The V gene is TRBV5-4, the J gene TRBJ1-6; D is uncertain. The V and J ends lost 7 bases and 14 bases respectively, with 19 bases between them. From germline, CDR1 is SGHNT and CDR2 YYREEE (reference sequence). The CDR3 is 13 residues long. The CDR3 region is CASSRGRSSALHF. As DNA, the CDR3 is TGTGCCAGCTCCCGGGGTAGATCATCGGCCCTCCACTTT. Based on the CDR3 plus reference TRBV5-4 and TRBJ1-6, the full variable domain is ETGVTQSPTHLIKTRGQQVTLRCSSQSGHNTVSWYQQALGQGPQFIFQYYREEENGRGNFPPRFSGLQFPNYSSELNVNALELDDSALYLCASSRGRSSALHFGNGTRLTVT.

The J gene is TRBJ2-5, the V gene TRBV5-5; D call uncertain. Germline CDR1 is SGHKS and CDR2 is YYEKEE (reference sequence). V lost 4 bases and J lost 0, with 13 bases in between. The CDR3 is 15 residues long. The CDR3 here is CASSPTPGYQETQYF. The CDR3 nucleotides read TGTGCCAGCAGCCCCACCCCCGGATACCAAGAGACCCAGTACTTC.

V gene TRBV5-8 combines with J gene TRBJ1-2, with TRBD1 identical over 7 bases. Losses at the gene ends were 3 bases for V and 4 bases for J; bases not matched to a gene: 6. The germline V gene encodes CDR1 SGHTS and CDR2 YDEGEE. The CDR3 sequence is 14 residues long. The CDR3 region is CASSSIGTAYGYTF. The CDR3 DNA reads TGTGCCAGCAGCTCTATCGGGACAGCCTATGGCTACACCTTC.

The V and J genes are TRBV5-1 and TRBJ2-2, with 8 bases aligning to TRBD1. Germline V gene data show CDR1 as SGHRS and CDR2 as YFSETQ. The V and J ends lost 2 bases and 5 bases, in that order; junction bases with no gene match: 14. CDR3 size: 18 residues. The CDR3 sequence: CASSFGQGAILLTGELFF. In DNA form, the CDR3 reads TGCGCCAGCAGCTTTGGCCAGGGGGCCATTCTTCTGACCGGGGAGCTGTTTTTT.

The chain has TRBV18 and TRBJ2-7; D is perhaps TRBD1 or TRBD2 (5 bases each). CDR3 length: 15 amino acids. V was trimmed by 3 bases and J by 2 bases, leaving 14 bases between them. Germline CDR1 KGHSH, CDR2 LQKENI. The CDR3 region is CASSPRGGTPYEQYF. As DNA, the CDR3 is TGTGCCAGCTCACCTCGTGGGGGAACCCCCTACGAGCAGTACTTC.

The chain has TRBV3-1 (or the pseudogene TRBV3-2) and TRBJ1-1; no clear D. Germline-derived CDR1 and CDR2 are LGHDT and YNNKEL (reference sequence). The V end was cut by 3 bases, the J end by 1 base, with 9 bases between. This CDR3 comprises 14 residues. As DNA, the CDR3 is TGTGCCAGCAGCCACCTATCGGGGAACACTGAAGCTTTCTTT. Residues: CASSHLSGNTEAFF.

The rearrangement joins TRBV6-5 to TRBJ1-5; weak D call: TRBD1 (5 bases). Trimming shortened V by 6 bases and J by 7 bases, and 7 bases separated the two germline ends. The germline V gene has CDR1 MNHEY and CDR2 SVGAGI. The CDR3 has 11 amino acids. CDR3 loop: CASRGAQPQHF. The CDR3 DNA reads as TGTGCCAGCAGAGGGGCACAGCCCCAGCATTTT.

The sample holds one count of this clone. V usage is TRBV18 and J usage is TRBJ2-2, with D perhaps assigned TRBD1 or TRBD2 (5 bases each). Germline CDR1 is KGHSH and CDR2 is LQKENI. The CDR3 extends over 14 amino acids. With 2 bases removed from V and 6 bases from J, the gap between germline ends came to 10 bases. CDR3 nucleotide sequence: TGTGCCAGCTCACCAAGGGACGGCTCCGGGGAGCTGTTTTTT. It is translated as CASSPRDGSGELFF. Together with reference TRBV18 and TRBJ2-2, the CDR3 gives the full variable domain: NAGVMQNPRHLVRRRGQEARLRCSPMKGHSHVYWYRQLPEEGLKFMVYLQKENIIDESGMPKERFSAEFPKEGPSILRIQQVVRGDSAAYFCASSPRDGSGELFFGEGSRLTVL.

The J gene is TRBJ1-1, the V gene TRBV27; no reliable D call. V lost 2 bases to trimming and J lost 1 base, with 5 bases between them. CDR3 size: 13 residues. Germline V gene lookup returns CDR1 MNHEY and CDR2 SMNVEV (reference sequence). The CDR3 spells CASSLARNTEAFF. The CDR3 nucleotides are TGTGCCAGCAGTTTAGCCAGGAACACTGAAGCTTTCTTT.

V gene TRBV19 combines with J gene TRBJ1-2, with 8 bases lining up with TRBD1. Germline CDR1 LNHDA, CDR2 SQIVND (reference sequence). This CDR3 has 15 residues. Germline trimming cut 4 bases from V and 2 bases from J; bases unmatched to any gene: 6. Here the CDR3 DNA reads TGTGCCAGTAGTAAGGGGGGGACAGGAAACTATGGCTACACCTTC. Its protein is CASSKGGTGNYGYTF.

V gene TRBV18 combines with J gene TRBJ1-2, with D unclear. V shed 2 bases and J shed 3 bases, with 10 bases lying between them. The CDR3 runs 14 residues. Germline V gene sequence: CDR1 KGHSH, CDR2 LQKENI. The CDR3 here is CASSPREPYYGYTF. For the CDR3, the DNA is TGTGCCAGCTCACCAAGGGAACCGTACTATGGCTACACCTTC.

The DNA for the CDR3 is TGTGCCAGCAGTGCTTTGGGTCCTGGGGCCAACGTCCTGACTTTC. Protein: CASSALGPGANVLTF. This rearrangement joins TRBV6-6 to TRBJ2-6; unclear D gene. Germline loops: CDR1 MNHNY, CDR2 SVGAGI (reference sequence). With 5 bases removed from V and 2 bases from J, the gap between germline ends came to 10 bases. The CDR3 is 15 amino acids.

The chain carries TRBV5-1 and TRBJ2-7, with TRBD1 identical over 7 bases. J was trimmed by 0 bases and V by 6 bases; bases with no gene match: 6. CDR3 size: 14 residues. Germline CDR1 reads SGHRS; CDR2 reads YFSETQ. The chain's CDR3 is CASKGQLSSYEQYF. CDR3 nucleotides: TGCGCCAGCAAGGGACAGCTGAGCTCCTACGAGCAGTACTTC.

The chain has TRBV28 and TRBJ2-3, with D possibly TRBD1 on 6 matching bases. CDR1 is MDHEN, CDR2 SYDVKM, per germline. Trimming took off 3 bases at V and 0 bases at J, with 10 bases between the two ends. This CDR3 spans 15 amino acids. CDR3 residues: CASSLTGPSTDTQYF. CDR3 coding DNA: TGTGCCAGCAGTTTGACAGGTCCTAGCACAGATACGCAGTATTTT.

The chain combines TRBV6-4 with TRBJ1-5; D not resolved. The CDR3 has 15 residues. V was pared by 2 bases and J by 9 bases, with 17 bases between. Germline CDR1 is MRHNA and CDR2 is SNTAGT. The CDR3 reads CASSDPDGSIRPQHF. CDR3 nucleotide sequence: TGTGCCAGCAGTGACCCGGACGGCTCAATCAGGCCCCAGCATTTT.

V is TRBV10-3 and J is TRBJ1-2; possible D gene TRBD1, 6 bases. With 3 bases removed from V and 6 bases from J, the gap between germline ends came to 8 bases. This CDR3 has 12 amino acids. Germline CDR1 and CDR2: ENHRY and SYGVKD. CDR3 sequence reads: CAISEGGDGYTF. CDR3 nucleotides: TGTGCCATCAGTGAAGGGGGGGATGGCTACACCTTC.

The V and J genes are TRBV5-6 and TRBJ1-6; TRBD1 aligns across 9 bases. With V trimmed by 3 bases and J by 7 bases, 2 bases remained unmatched. The CDR3 contains 14 residues. CDR1 and CDR2 (germline): SGHDT, YYEEEE. For the CDR3, the DNA is TGTGCCAGCAGCTCGGGACAGGGCAATTCACCCCTCCACTTT. Amino acid sequence: CASSSGQGNSPLHF.

This chain links TRBV30 with TRBJ1-4; the D gene is possibly TRBD1 (5 bases). Germline loops: CDR1 GTSNPN, CDR2 SVGIG (reference sequence). The CDR3 is 13 residues long. V lost 5 bases to trimming and J lost 0 bases, with 7 bases between them. CDR3: CAWCRATNEKLFF. CDR3 nucleotides: TGTGCCTGGTGCAGGGCAACTAATGAAAAACTGTTTTTT.

The V gene is TRBV5-1, the J gene TRBJ1-2, with a weak D call TRBD1 (5 bases). This CDR3 region has 15 residues. Germline CDR1 and CDR2: SGHRS and YFSETQ. V lost 4 bases, J lost 3 bases, and 16 bases lay in between. The chain's CDR3 is CASSPGLRQDYGYTF. CDR3 in DNA: TGCGCCAGCAGCCCGGGACTTCGGCAAGACTATGGCTACACCTTC.

V gene TRBV5-1 combines with J gene TRBJ2-5; D possibly corresponds to TRBD1 (6 bases). Germline V gene sequence: CDR1 SGHRS, CDR2 YFSETQ. The length of the CDR3 is 14 residues. V was shortened by 0 bases and J by 4 bases, with 10 bases between the two germline ends. The CDR3 region is CASSLVGTPETQYF. The CDR3 DNA reads as TGCGCCAGCAGCTTGGTAGGGACACCAGAGACCCAGTACTTC.